These 25 T cell receptor beta chains share one sample of origin, sequenced in a study of T cells in Graves' hyperthyroidism and ophthalmopathy. The investigators amplified TCR beta CDR3 regions from RNA transcripts. The primer set for the first-round RT-PCR of the TCR CDR3 was HTBI. One entry per CDR3 protein results from TCRdb running MiXCR on the multiplex PCR reads. The sample records 700,000 or so distinct CDR3 sequences, around 15% being singletons. The sample taken for sequencing was blood. The source is a man between 18 and 29 years old with Graves' hyperthyroidism.

This clonotype turned up a few times. V and J are TRBV28 and TRBJ2-7; TRBD2 matches at 8 bases. V trimming: 5 bases; J trimming: 3 bases; junction bases outside the gene matches: 15. There are 17 residues in the CDR3. CDR1 and CDR2 from the germline V gene are MDHEN and SYDVKM. CDR3 amino acids: CASSPQRGRGKYYEQYF. CDR3 in DNA: TGTGCCAGCAGTCCCCAGCGGGGGAGGGGGAAATACTACGAGCAGTACTTC. The complete variable domain, with remaining parts taken from reference TRBV28 and TRBJ2-7, reads DVKVTQSSRYLVKRTGEKVFLECVQDMDHENMFWYRQDPGLGLRLIYFSYDVKMKEKGDIPEGYSVSREKKERFSLILESASTNQTSMYLCASSPQRGRGKYYEQYFGPGTRLTVT.

This chain uses TRBV11-3 with TRBJ2-5, with 8 bases that match TRBD2. The germline V gene encodes CDR1 SGHNT and CDR2 YENEEA. The CDR3 loop spans 16 amino acids. The V and J ends lost 5 bases and 2 bases, in that order; junction bases with no gene match: 10. CDR3 loop: CASSAEAGDRQETQYF. As DNA, the CDR3 is TGTGCCAGCAGCGCCGAAGCGGGAGACAGACAAGAGACCCAGTACTTC.

This clonotype was seen ten or more times. The V call is TRBV20-1, the J call TRBJ2-7; D is perhaps TRBD1 (6 bases). V lost 6 bases and J lost 2, with 17 bases in between. This CDR3 has 14 residues. Germline V lookup: CDR1 DFQATT, CDR2 SNEGSKA (reference sequence). CDR3 nucleotides: TGCAGTGCCAGCACTGGACAGACGACCTACGAGCAGTACTTC. Protein sequence: CSASTGQTTYEQYF.

This clonotype occurred many times. The chain combines TRBV2 with TRBJ1-2; D not certain. V gave up 3 bases and J gave up 0 bases, with 8 bases separating them. Germline CDR1 reads SNHLY; CDR2 reads FYNNEI. The CDR3 runs 14 residues. The CDR3 is CASSEYSSNYGYTF. In nucleotides, the CDR3 is TGTGCCAGCAGTGAGTACAGTTCTAACTATGGCTACACCTTC.

This clonotype was recorded many times. The V call is TRBV6-1, the J call TRBJ2-1, with 11 bases matching TRBD2. Germline CDR1 and CDR2: MNHNS and SASEGT. Germline trimming cut 5 bases from V and 5 bases from J; bases unmatched to any gene: 5. This CDR3 region has 15 residues. The CDR3 is CASSITSGGHNEQFF. In DNA form, the CDR3 reads TGTGCCAGCAGTATAACTAGCGGGGGCCACAATGAGCAGTTCTTC.

The sample holds many counts of this clonotype. This chain joins TRBV20-1 and TRBJ2-2; D uncertain. This CDR3 is built from 12 residues. Between the trimmed V and J ends, which lost 2 bases and 5 bases, there was a span of 6 bases. Germline CDR1 and CDR2: DFQATT and SNEGSKA (reference sequence). This CDR3 reads CSARQQTGELFF. CDR3 DNA sequence: TGCAGTGCTAGACAACAGACCGGGGAGCTGTTTTTT.

This chain links TRBV27 with TRBJ2-1, with D perhaps matching TRBD1 (5 bases). The V end lost 6 bases, the J end lost 9 bases, and 21 bases lay between the germline ends. The CDR3 totals 15 residues. In germline, CDR1 is MNHEY, CDR2 SMNVEV (reference sequence). This chain's CDR3 is CASSPRLGVQVEQFF. DNA for the CDR3: TGTGCCAGCAGCCCTCGTTTAGGGGTCCAAGTTGAGCAGTTCTTC.

The chain couples TRBV7-9 to TRBJ2-1; no clear D. The CDR3 has 13 residues. Germline-derived CDR1 and CDR2 are SEHNR and FQNEAQ (reference sequence). V shed 0 bases and J shed 6 bases, with 6 bases lying between them. The CDR3 DNA is TGTGCCAGCAGCTTAGCGTTAACCAATGAGCAGTTCTTC. Residues: CASSLALTNEQFF.

Only a few counts were recorded for this clonotype. The rearrangement links TRBV12-3 or TRBV12-4 to TRBJ1-1, with D maybe TRBD1 (5 bases). The CDR3 spans 13 residues. Trimming removed 7 bases at V and 3 bases at J, with 12 bases between. CDR3 DNA sequence: TGTGCCAGCACCCCGGGGGGTGACACTGAAGCTTTCTTT. It specifies CASTPGGDTEAFF.

This clonotype was counted many times. This sequence joins TRBV2 and TRBJ2-6; TRBD1 agrees at 7 bases. This CDR3 region has 15 residues. Germline V gene sequence: CDR1 SNHLY, CDR2 FYNNEI. With V trimmed by 6 bases and J by 4 bases, 6 bases remained unmatched. CDR3: CASRAQTGGANVLTF. CDR3 DNA sequence: TGTGCCAGCAGAGCCCAGACAGGGGGGGCCAACGTCCTGACTTTC. Combining the CDR3 with reference TRBV2 and TRBJ2-6 gives the whole variable domain EPEVTQTPSHQVTQMGQEVILRCVPISNHLYFYWYRQILGQKVEFLVSFYNNEISEKSEIFDDQFSVERPDGSNFTLKIRSTKLEDSAMYFCASRAQTGGANVLTFGAGSRLTVL.

This clonotype was detected many times. The J gene is TRBJ2-7, the V gene TRBV2; no clear D. V was shortened by 4 bases and J by 0 bases, with 10 bases between the two germline ends. The CDR3 is made up of 14 amino acids. From germline, CDR1 is SNHLY and CDR2 FYNNEI. CDR3 loop: CASSARSSSYEQYF. CDR3 bases: TGTGCCAGCAGTGCCCGTTCGAGCTCCTACGAGCAGTACTTC.

The V call is TRBV20-1, the J call TRBJ2-4, with 12 bases lining up with TRBD2. This CDR3 is 19 amino acids long. The V gene end was trimmed by 0 bases and the J gene end by 0 bases; junction bases not matched to a gene: 9. CDR1 and CDR2 (germline): DFQATT, SNEGSKA (reference sequence). The CDR3 reads CSARDITSGRREAKNIQYF. In nucleotides, the CDR3 is TGCAGTGCTAGAGATATCACTAGCGGGAGGAGGGAAGCCAAAAACATTCAGTACTTC.

The sample holds a few counts of this clonotype. The chain couples TRBV12-3 or TRBV12-4 to TRBJ2-7; 11 bases are a match to TRBD1. The CDR3 length is 15 residues. V lost 2 bases and J lost 2; bases outside the gene matches: 2. The CDR3 DNA reads as TGTGCCAGCAGTTTAAGGACAGGGGGCGCCTACGAGCAGTACTTC. This codes for CASSLRTGGAYEQYF.

This clonotype has at least ten counts. The chain combines TRBV7-2 with TRBJ2-7; 12 bases agree with TRBD2. This CDR3 has 16 residues. The V segment lost 2 bases and the J segment 6 bases; nucleotides outside the gene matches: 8. CDR1 is SGHTA, CDR2 FQGNSA, per germline. The CDR3 reads CASSLILAGGLGEQYF. The CDR3, as DNA: TGTGCCAGCAGCTTAATCCTAGCGGGAGGGCTTGGCGAGCAGTACTTC.

The V and J genes are TRBV9 and TRBJ1-4, with 7 bases aligning to TRBD1. The V gene's germline CDR1 is SGDLS and CDR2 YYNGEE. The J segment lost 3 bases and the V segment lost 0 bases, leaving 2 bases of the junction unmatched. The CDR3 length is 15 residues. The CDR3 spells CASSVAQGANEKLFF. The DNA of the CDR3 is TGTGCCAGCAGCGTAGCTCAGGGGGCTAATGAAAAACTGTTTTTT. Full variable domain (outside the CDR3, taken from reference TRBV9 and TRBJ1-4): DSGVTQTPKHLITATGQRVTLRCSPRSGDLSVYWYQQSLDQGLQFLIQYYNGEERAKGNILERFSAQQFPDLHSELNLSSLELGDSALYFCASSVAQGANEKLFFGSGTQLSVL.

There are many counts of this clonotype. V usage is TRBV28 and J usage is TRBJ1-1; D unclear. This CDR3 has 14 residues. Germline CDR1 and CDR2: MDHEN and SYDVKM. V dropped 1 base and J dropped 1 base, with 7 bases sitting between them. The DNA for the CDR3 is TGTGCCAGCAGTTTATACCGGTGGAACACTGAAGCTTTCTTT. Amino acid sequence: CASSLYRWNTEAFF.

This clonotype was detected ten times or more. The chain employs TRBV7-2 and TRBJ2-1; D call uncertain. Germline CDR1 SGHTA, CDR2 FQGNSA. V lost 4 bases and J 6 bases, leaving 10 bases between the germline ends. This CDR3 has 13 amino acids. DNA for the CDR3: TGTGCCAGCAGCTCAAGTCCCTTCAATGAGCAGTTCTTC. Translating gives CASSSSPFNEQFF. The full variable domain, completed using reference TRBV7-2 and TRBJ2-1, is GAGVSQSPSNKVTEKGKDVELRCDPISGHTALYWYRQSLGQGLEFLIYFQGNSAPDKSGLPSDRFSAERTGGSVSTLTIQRTQQEDSAVYLCASSSSPFNEQFFGPGTRLTVL.

The chain links TRBV7-9 to TRBJ2-7, with TRBD1 matching 7 bases. The CDR3 runs to 14 residues. Germline V gene sequence: CDR1 SEHNR, CDR2 FQNEAQ (reference sequence). V trimming: 2 bases; J trimming: 5 bases; junction bases outside the gene matches: 6. The CDR3 here is CASSLTGTDDEQYF. CDR3 DNA sequence: TGTGCCAGCAGCTTAACCGGGACAGACGACGAGCAGTACTTC. Together with reference TRBV7-9 and TRBJ2-7, the CDR3 gives the full variable domain: DTGVSQNPRHKITKRGQNVTFRCDPISEHNRLYWYRQTLGQGPEFLTYFQNEAQLEKSRLLSDRFSAERPKGSFSTLEIQRTEQGDSAMYLCASSLTGTDDEQYFGPGTRLTVT.

This clonotype occurred a few times. A much larger clone lies one base from this, so it may be a read error. The V call is TRBV27, the J call TRBJ2-7, with 7 bases fitting TRBD2. This CDR3 region has 16 residues. Germline assignment: CDR1 MNHEY and CDR2 SMNVEV (reference sequence). CDR3 bases: TGTGCCAGCAGTTTATCAGGGTCGGGGGGAGCCTACGAGCAGTGCTTC. Its protein is CASSLSGSGGAYEQCF.

The rearrangement joins TRBV4-2 to TRBJ1-5; 7 bases line up with TRBD1. Germline CDR1 reads LGHNA; CDR2 reads YNFKEQ. V lost 0 bases and J lost 4; bases outside the gene matches: 3. The CDR3 has 15 amino acids. As DNA, the CDR3 is TGTGCCAGCAGCCAAGAACAGGGGTCGAATCAGCCCCAGCATTTT. Translation gives CASSQEQGSNQPQHF.

The chain employs TRBV19 and TRBJ2-1; D is uncertain. V dropped 1 base and J dropped 8 bases, with 15 bases sitting between them. CDR3 size: 15 residues. Per the germline V gene, CDR1 is LNHDA and CDR2 is SQIVND (reference sequence). CDR3 region: CASSIGVGKIYEQFF. CDR3 bases: TGTGCCAGTAGTATAGGGGTGGGGAAAATCTATGAGCAGTTCTTC.

In its sample, this clonotype was seen many times. The rearrangement uses TRBV6-1 and TRBJ1-2; a possible D gene is TRBD1 (6 bases). The germline gives CDR1 MNHNS, CDR2 SASEGT. The length of the CDR3 is 15 residues. Trimming removed 5 bases from V and 8 bases from J, with 21 bases in between. CDR3 protein: CASSFSGHLGPGYTF. As DNA, the CDR3 is TGTGCCAGCAGTTTCTCGGGACACCTAGGGCCCGGCTACACCTTC.

This clonotype was observed a few times. This chain connects TRBV9 to TRBJ2-7; 10 bases are shared with TRBD2. Unmatched junction bases numbered 5, after V lost 1 base and J lost 7 bases. CDR1 is SGDLS, CDR2 YYNGEE, per germline. The CDR3 has 14 residues. CDR3 sequence (DNA): TGTGCCAGCAGCGTAAGCGGGAGGGGAATTGAGCAGTACTTC. Translating gives CASSVSGRGIEQYF. The full variable domain, its missing parts supplied by reference TRBV9 and TRBJ2-7, is DSGVTQTPKHLITATGQRVTLRCSPRSGDLSVYWYQQSLDQGLQFLIQYYNGEERAKGNILERFSAQQFPDLHSELNLSSLELGDSALYFCASSVSGRGIEQYFGPGTRLTVT.

This clonotype was detected only once. This clone may be a read error of a much larger clone one base away. This chain links TRBV6-2 or TRBV6-3 with TRBJ2-1; 8 bases are shared with TRBD1. With V trimmed by 8 bases and J by 2 bases, 8 bases remained unmatched. This CDR3 is 15 amino acids long. Germline V gene sequence: CDR1 MNHEY, CDR2 SVGEGT. The CDR3 spells CASGKGQEPYNEQFF. CDR3 DNA: TGTGCCAGCGGAAAGGGACAGGAGCCCTACAATGAGCAGTTCTTC.

This clonotype was seen a handful of times. The V call is TRBV12-3 or TRBV12-4, the J call TRBJ2-4; 10 bases map to TRBD2. After removal of 1 base from V and 15 bases from J, the junction contained 6 bases not matched to a gene. This CDR3 has 13 amino acids. CDR3 DNA sequence: TGTGCCAGCAGTTTAGTACTAGCGGGGAGTCGGTACTTC. Protein: CASSLVLAGSRYF.